A selection of T cell receptor beta chains follows, all from one sample in a study of blood T cell repertoires in COVID-19. Profiled with immunoSEQ multiplex PCR; TCRdb holds only in-frame clones, not every one. The sample includes some 270,000 clones, 89% of them seen just once. Sequencing was performed on PBMCs or T cells enriched from blood (not recorded which). The source of these receptors is a woman in her thirties or forties who had recovered from COVID-19. Each CDR3 is given with its conserved first and last residue. A D gene is named only where the DNA matches it firmly. The size field is filled for only some rows; it gives once, few, many or a size class.

d_call,clone_size,v_call,j_call,cdr3_aa,cdr3_nt
-,-,TRBV29-1,TRBJ1-1,CSVNDRQNTEAFF,TGCAGCGTTAACGACAGGCAGAACACTGAAGCTTTCTTT
TRBD2,-,TRBV7-2,TRBJ2-1,CASSLREDLAGEQFF,TGTGCCAGCAGCTTAAGGGAGGACCTAGCGGGTGAGCAGTTCTTC
-,-,TRBV10-2,TRBJ2-7,CATILQGRSYEQYF,TGCGCCACCATATTACAGGGAAGGTCCTACGAGCAGTACTTC
-,few,TRBV4-1,TRBJ1-4,CASSQVGGGATNEKLFF,TGCGCCAGCAGCCAGGTCGGTGGAGGGGCAACTAATGAAAAACTGTTTTTT
-,-,TRBV5-1,TRBJ1-3,CASSLGAGTGNTIYF,TGCGCCAGCAGCTTGGGGGCCGGGACTGGAAACACCATATATTTT
TRBD1,-,TRBV4-1,TRBJ1-4,CASSQFTPGQGTGPNEKLFF,TGCGCCAGCAGCCAATTTACCCCGGGACAGGGCACGGGCCCTAATGAAAAACTGTTTTTT
-,-,TRBV6-1,TRBJ1-2,CASSEGGLGYGYTF,TGTGCCAGCAGTGAAGGAGGGTTGGGCTATGGCTACACCTTC
TRBD1,-,TRBV10-1,TRBJ1-5,CASIFKDRGNQPQHF,TGCGCCAGCATTTTCAAGGACAGGGGCAATCAGCCCCAGCATTTT
TRBD1,-,TRBV12-5,TRBJ1-1,CASGLGWQGAGEAFF,TGTGCTAGTGGTTTGGGGTGGCAGGGGGCAGGTGAAGCTTTCTTT
-,-,TRBV25-1,TRBJ1-2,CASSESRQVNYGYTF,TGTGCCAGCAGTGAAAGCCGACAGGTTAACTATGGCTACACCTTC
-,few,TRBV5-5,TRBJ2-7,CASSSLPAGPYEQYF,TGTGCCAGCAGCTCGTTACCCGCTGGCCCCTACGAGCAGTACTTC
-,-,TRBV7-2,TRBJ2-2,CASSPRAPARTGELFF,TGTGCCAGCAGCCCCCGCGCCCCTGCGAGAACCGGGGAGCTGTTTTTT
-,few,TRBV2,TRBJ1-1,CASRGQPNTEAFF,TGTGCCAGCAGGGGACAACCGAACACTGAAGCTTTCTTT
-,-,TRBV6-6,TRBJ1-5,CASSFISGNQPQHF,TGTGCCAGCAGTTTCATCAGCGGCAATCAGCCCCAGCATTTT
-,once,TRBV18,TRBJ2-7,CASSQNSLAYEQYF,TGTGCCAGCTCACAAAACAGTTTAGCCTACGAGCAGTACTTC
TRBD2,once,TRBV4-1,TRBJ2-5,CASSQDTSGVRETQYF,TGCGCCAGCAGCCAAGATACTAGCGGGGTACGGGAGACCCAGTACTTC
-,-,TRBV24-1,TRBJ1-4,CATSDQTIQGPVPPNEKLFF,TGTGCCACCAGTGATCAAACAATTCAGGGGCCGGTCCCACCTAATGAAAAACTGTTTTTT
-,-,TRBV20-1,TRBJ1-3,CSLRVGNTIYF,TGCAGTTTACGGGTCGGAAACACCATATATTTT
TRBD1,-,TRBV7-6,TRBJ1-3,CASSPPGGSGNTIYF,TGTGCCAGCAGCCCGCCAGGGGGAAGTGGAAACACCATATATTTT
-,-,TRBV9,TRBJ1-2,CASSATTGGYTF,TGTGCCAGCAGCGCTACGACTGGGGGCTACACCTTC
-,-,TRBV28,TRBJ1-2,CASSSPSGQHYGYTF,TGTGCCAGCAGTTCCCCCAGTGGGCAGCACTATGGCTACACCTTC
-,once,TRBV7-8,TRBJ1-1,CASSPGPRGGKAFF,TGTGCCAGCAGCCCCGGACCCCGAGGCGGGAAAGCTTTCTTT
TRBD1,-,TRBV28,TRBJ1-4,CASSPRDREKLFF,TGTGCCAGCAGTCCCCGGGACAGGGAGAAACTGTTTTTT
-,-,TRBV18,TRBJ1-5,CASSPGQSNQPQHF,TGTGCCAGCTCACCCGGACAGAGCAATCAGCCCCAGCATTTT